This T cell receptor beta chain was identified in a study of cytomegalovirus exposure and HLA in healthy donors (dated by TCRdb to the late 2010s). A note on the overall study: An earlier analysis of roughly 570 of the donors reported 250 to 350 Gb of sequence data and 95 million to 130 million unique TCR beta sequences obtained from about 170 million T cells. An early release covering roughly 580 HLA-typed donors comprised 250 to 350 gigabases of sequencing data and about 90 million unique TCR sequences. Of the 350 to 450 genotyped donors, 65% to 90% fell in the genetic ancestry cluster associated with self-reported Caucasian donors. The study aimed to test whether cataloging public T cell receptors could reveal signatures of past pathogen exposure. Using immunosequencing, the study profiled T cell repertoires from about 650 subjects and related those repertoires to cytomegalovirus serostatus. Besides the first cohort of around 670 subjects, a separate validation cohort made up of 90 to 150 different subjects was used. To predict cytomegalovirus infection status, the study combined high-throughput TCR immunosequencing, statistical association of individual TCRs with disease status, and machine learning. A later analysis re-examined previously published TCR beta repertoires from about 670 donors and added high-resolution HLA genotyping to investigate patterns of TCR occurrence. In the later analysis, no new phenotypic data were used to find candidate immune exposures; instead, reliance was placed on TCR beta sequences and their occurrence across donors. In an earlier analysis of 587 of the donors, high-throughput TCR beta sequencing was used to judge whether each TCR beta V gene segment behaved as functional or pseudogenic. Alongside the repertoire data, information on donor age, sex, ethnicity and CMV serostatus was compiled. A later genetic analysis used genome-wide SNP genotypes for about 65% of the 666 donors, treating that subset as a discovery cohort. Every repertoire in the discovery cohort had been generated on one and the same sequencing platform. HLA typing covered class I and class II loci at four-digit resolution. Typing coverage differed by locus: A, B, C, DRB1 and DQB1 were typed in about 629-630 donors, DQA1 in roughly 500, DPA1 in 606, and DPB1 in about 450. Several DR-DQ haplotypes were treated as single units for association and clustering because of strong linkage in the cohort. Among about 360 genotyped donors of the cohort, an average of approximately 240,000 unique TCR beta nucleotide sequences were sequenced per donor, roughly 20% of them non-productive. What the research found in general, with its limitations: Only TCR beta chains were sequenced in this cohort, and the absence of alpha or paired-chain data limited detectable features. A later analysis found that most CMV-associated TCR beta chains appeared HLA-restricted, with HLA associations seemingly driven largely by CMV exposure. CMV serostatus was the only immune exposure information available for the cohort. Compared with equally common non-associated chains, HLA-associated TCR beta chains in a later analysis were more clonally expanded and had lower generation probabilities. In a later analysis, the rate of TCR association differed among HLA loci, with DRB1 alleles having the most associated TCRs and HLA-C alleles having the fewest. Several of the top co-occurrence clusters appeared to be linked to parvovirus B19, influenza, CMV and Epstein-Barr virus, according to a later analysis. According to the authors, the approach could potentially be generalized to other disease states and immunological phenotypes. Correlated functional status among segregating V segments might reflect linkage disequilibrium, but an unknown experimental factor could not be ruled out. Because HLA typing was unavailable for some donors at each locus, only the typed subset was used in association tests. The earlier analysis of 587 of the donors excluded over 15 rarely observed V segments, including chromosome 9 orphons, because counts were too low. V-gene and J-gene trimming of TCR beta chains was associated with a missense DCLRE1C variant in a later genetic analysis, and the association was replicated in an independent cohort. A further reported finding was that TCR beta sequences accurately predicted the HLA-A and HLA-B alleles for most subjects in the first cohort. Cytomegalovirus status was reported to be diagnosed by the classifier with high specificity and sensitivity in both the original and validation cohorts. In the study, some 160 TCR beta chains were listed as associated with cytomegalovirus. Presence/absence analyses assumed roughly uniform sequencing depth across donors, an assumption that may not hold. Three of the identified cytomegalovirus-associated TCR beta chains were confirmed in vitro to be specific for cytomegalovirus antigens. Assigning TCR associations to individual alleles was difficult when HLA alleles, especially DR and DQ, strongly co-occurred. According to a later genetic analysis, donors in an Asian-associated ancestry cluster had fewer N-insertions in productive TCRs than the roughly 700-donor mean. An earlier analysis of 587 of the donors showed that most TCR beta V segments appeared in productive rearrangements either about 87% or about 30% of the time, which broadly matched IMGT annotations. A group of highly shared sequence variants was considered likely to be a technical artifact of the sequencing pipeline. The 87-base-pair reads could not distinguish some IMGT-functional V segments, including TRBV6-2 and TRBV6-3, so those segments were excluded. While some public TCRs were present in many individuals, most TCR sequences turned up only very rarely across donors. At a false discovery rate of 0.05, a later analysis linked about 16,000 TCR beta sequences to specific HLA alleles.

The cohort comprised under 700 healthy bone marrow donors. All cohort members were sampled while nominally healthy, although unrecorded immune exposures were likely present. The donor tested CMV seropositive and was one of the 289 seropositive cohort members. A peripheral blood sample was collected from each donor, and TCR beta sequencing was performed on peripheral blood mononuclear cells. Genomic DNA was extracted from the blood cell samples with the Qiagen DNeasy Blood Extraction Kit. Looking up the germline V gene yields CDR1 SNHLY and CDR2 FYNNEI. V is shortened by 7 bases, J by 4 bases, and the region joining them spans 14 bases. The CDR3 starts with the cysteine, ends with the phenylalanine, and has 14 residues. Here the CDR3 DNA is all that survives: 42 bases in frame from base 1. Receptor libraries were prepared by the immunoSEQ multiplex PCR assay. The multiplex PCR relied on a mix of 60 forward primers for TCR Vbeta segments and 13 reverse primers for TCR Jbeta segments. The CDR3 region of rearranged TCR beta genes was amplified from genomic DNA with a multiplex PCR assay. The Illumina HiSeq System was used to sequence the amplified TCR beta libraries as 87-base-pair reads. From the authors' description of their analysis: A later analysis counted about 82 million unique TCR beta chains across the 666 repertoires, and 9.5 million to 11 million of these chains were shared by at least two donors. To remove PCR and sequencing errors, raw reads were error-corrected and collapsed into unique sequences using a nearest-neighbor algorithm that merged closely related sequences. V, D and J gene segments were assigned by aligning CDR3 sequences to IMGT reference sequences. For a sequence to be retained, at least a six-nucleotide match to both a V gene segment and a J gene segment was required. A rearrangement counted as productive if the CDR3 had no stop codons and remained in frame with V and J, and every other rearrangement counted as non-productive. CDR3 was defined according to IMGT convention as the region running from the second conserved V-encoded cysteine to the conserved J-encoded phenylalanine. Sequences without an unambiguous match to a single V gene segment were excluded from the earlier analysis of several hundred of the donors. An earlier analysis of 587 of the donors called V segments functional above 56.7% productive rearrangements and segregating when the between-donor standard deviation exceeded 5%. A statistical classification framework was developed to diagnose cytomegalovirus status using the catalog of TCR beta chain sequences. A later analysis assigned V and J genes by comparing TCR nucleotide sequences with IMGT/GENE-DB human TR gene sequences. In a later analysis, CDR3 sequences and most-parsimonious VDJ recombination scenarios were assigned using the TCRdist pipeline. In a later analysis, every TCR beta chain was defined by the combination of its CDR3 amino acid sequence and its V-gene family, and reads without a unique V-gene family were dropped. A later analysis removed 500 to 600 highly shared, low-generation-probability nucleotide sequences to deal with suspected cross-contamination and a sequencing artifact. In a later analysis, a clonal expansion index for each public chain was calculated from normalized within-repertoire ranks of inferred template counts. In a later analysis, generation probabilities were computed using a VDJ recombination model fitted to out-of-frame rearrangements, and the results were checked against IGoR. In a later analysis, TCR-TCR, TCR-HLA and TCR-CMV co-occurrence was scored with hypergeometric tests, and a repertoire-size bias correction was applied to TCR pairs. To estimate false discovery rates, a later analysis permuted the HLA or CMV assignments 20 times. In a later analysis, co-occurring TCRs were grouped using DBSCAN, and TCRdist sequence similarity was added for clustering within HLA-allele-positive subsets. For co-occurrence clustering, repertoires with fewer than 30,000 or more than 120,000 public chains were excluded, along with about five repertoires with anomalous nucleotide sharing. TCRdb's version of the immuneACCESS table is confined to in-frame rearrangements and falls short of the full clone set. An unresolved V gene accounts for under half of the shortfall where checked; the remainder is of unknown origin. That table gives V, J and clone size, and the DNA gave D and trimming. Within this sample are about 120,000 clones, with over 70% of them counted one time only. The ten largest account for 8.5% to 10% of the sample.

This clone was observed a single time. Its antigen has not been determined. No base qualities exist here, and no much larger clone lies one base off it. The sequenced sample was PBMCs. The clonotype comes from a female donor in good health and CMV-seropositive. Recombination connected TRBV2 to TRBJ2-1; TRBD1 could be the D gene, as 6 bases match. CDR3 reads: CASIFRTAYNEQFF. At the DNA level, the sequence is TGTGCCAGCATCTTCCGGACAGCGTACAATGAGCAGTTCTTC.